Sequencing of this TCR beta chain was carried out in a study of T cell responses to AZD1222 COVID-19 vaccine. Study conclusions and caveats: As reported, nearly half of all spike-specific TCRs target variant regions that are unmutated. Two AZD1222 doses significantly raised spike-specific TCR breadth and depth over controls.

Trimming stripped 8 bases from V and 1 base from J, with 15 bases between. Germline V gene data show CDR1 as MNHEY and CDR2 as SMNVEV (reference sequence). The CDR3 length is 14 residues. Method: immunoSEQ multiplex PCR; TCRdb's copy keeps in-frame clones and lacks some. Among more than 85,000 clones listed, 88% were seen once. On this clone itself: Antigen unknown.

Source: peripheral blood, taken on day 0 of AZD1222 vaccination. The V gene is TRBV27, the J gene TRBJ2-7; tentative D call: TRBD1 (6 bases). The receptor was derived from an adult in good health. The CDR3 nucleotides read TGTGCCAGCTCAGCTGGGGGACAATCCTACGAGCAGTACTTC. This codes for CASSAGGQSYEQYF.